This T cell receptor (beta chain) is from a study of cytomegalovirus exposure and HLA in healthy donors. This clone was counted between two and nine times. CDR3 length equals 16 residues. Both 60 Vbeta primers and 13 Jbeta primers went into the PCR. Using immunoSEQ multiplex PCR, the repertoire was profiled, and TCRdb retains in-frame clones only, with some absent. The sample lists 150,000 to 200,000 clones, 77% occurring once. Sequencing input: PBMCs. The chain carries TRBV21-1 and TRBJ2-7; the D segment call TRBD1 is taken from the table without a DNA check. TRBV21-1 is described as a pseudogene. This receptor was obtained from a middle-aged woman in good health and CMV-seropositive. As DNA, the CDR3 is TGTGCCAGCAGCACAGGGGGCAGGGTATCTGTCTACGAGCAGTACTTC. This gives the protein CASSTGGRVSVYEQYF.